This T cell receptor (beta chain) is drawn from a study of CD8 T cells in ankylosing spondylitis. The study's findings and limits: Relatively scarce in peripheral blood, disease-linked clones were CD8+.

From the 5' RACE reads, TCRdb called clonotypes with MiXCR, one entry per CDR3 protein. The sample lists 100,000 to 150,000 distinct CDR3 sequences, about a tenth occurring once. Trimming at V came to 5 bases and at J to 10 bases, leaving 11 bases not matched to a gene. The CDR3 is 16 amino acids. Germline values: CDR1 SGHTA, CDR2 FQGNSA. This clonotype appeared a few times. Its target is unknown. This TCR was sampled from a male donor with ankylosing spondylitis or in good health (not recorded which). The rearrangement links TRBV7-2 to TRBJ2-1; 13 positions agree with TRBD2. Specimen: blood, either unsorted or a sorted T cell fraction (not recorded which). CDR3 sequence reads: CASSLGTSGTFGEQFF. CDR3 nucleotide sequence: TGTGCCAGCAGCCTAGGGACTAGCGGGACATTTGGAGAGCAGTTCTTC.